The 4 T cell receptor beta chains below all came from one sample that was sequenced in a study of blood T cell repertoires in COVID-19. TCRdb keeps only in-frame clones here, not all; method: immunoSEQ multiplex PCR. The sample has a few hundred thousand clones, approximately 87% seen once. Material for sequencing was peripheral blood. These receptors originate from a woman between 45 and 65 years old with acute or convalescent COVID-19.

The chain employs TRBV5-6 and TRBJ1-1, with TRBD1 matching 8 bases. Germline V CDR1 and CDR2: SGHDT, YYEEEE. This CDR3 comprises 14 residues. Trimming cost V 5 bases and J 1 base; bases outside gene matches: 4. In DNA, the CDR3 is TGTGCCAGCAGGCGGACAGGGAGGAACACTGAAGCTTTCTTT. Residues: CASRRTGRNTEAFF. Full variable domain (outside the CDR3, taken from reference TRBV5-6 and TRBJ1-1): DAGVTQSPTHLIKTRGQQVTLRCSPKSGHDTVSWYQQALGQGPQFIFQYYEEEERQRGNFPDRFSGHQFPNYSSELNVNALLLGDSALYLCASRRTGRNTEAFFGQGTRLTVV.

V usage is TRBV6-5 and J usage is TRBJ2-2; TRBD1 aligns across 10 bases. This CDR3 has 15 residues. Germline lookup yields CDR1 MNHEY and CDR2 SVGAGI. With V trimmed by 5 bases and J by 3 bases, 3 bases remained unmatched. CDR3 sequence (DNA): TGTGCCAGCAGTCCCGGGACAGGGGACACCGGGGAGCTGTTTTTT. Translating it yields CASSPGTGDTGELFF.

The chain recombines TRBV25-1 with TRBJ1-6; TRBD1 might be the D (5 bases). The CDR3 has 15 amino acids. V was clipped by 5 bases and J by 8 bases, with 16 bases between them. Germline V lookup: CDR1 MGHDK, CDR2 SYGVNS. The CDR3: CASSISGRFDSPLHF. The CDR3 DNA sequence: TGTGCCAGCAGTATATCAGGGAGGTTCGATTCACCCCTCCACTTT.

The chain recombines TRBV7-2 with TRBJ2-2; tentative D call: TRBD2 (6 bases). The CDR3 is 16 residues long. CDR1 is SGHTA, CDR2 FQGNSA, per germline. V shed 0 bases and J shed 0 bases, with 8 bases lying between them. The CDR3 sequence: CASSLAWRANTGELFF. DNA for the CDR3: TGTGCCAGCAGCTTAGCCTGGAGGGCGAACACCGGGGAGCTGTTTTTT.